The clone carrying this TCR beta chain was recorded once. Its antigen is unknown. The data derive from a study of cytomegalovirus exposure and HLA in healthy donors. Among the donors, all were healthy bone marrow donors. Primers included in the PCR were 60 Vbeta and 13 Jbeta primers. Source study methods: A follow-up analysis tallied tens of millions of unique TCR beta chains, roughly 11 million shared. TCRdb's table, derived via immunoSEQ multiplex PCR, lists solely in-frame clones and lacks some. The V and J calls and clone size are taken from that table; D and trimming were inferred from the DNA. The sample consists of about 130,000 clones, about 80% of them appearing once. Overall study findings and caveats: Researchers reported in a later analysis that a missense DCLRE1C variant was tied to TCR beta V- and J-gene trimming. It emerged from a later analysis that several of the most significant clusters appeared to be linked to common viral pathogens.

Unmatched junction bases numbered 8, after V lost 4 bases and J lost 3 bases. The CDR3 totals 16 residues. The V gene's germline CDR1 is MDHEN and CDR2 SYDVKM. This chain links TRBV28 with TRBJ2-7, with 11 bases fitting TRBD2. Sequenced material: PBMCs. This sequence originates from a human donor in good health. CDR3 DNA sequence: TGTGCCAGCAGTTCGACACTAGCGGGGGTAAACTACGAGCAGTACTTC. It encodes CASSSTLAGVNYEQYF.